These T cell receptor beta chains were read from a single sample in a study of blood T cell repertoires in COVID-19. The assay was immunoSEQ multiplex PCR, and TCRdb's table has in-frame clones only and misses some. The sample yields 150,000 to 200,000 clones, around 84% seen once. Sequenced sample: peripheral blood. The receptors derive from a woman at least 80 years old with acute or convalescent COVID-19. Each CDR3 is given without its conserved first and last residue. The D gene is left open where the match is weak.

V: TRBV19
D: NA
J: TRBJ2-7
CDR3: ASSKGLFLYEQY

V: TRBV19
D: NA
J: TRBJ1-2
CDR3: ASSKPGGRYGYT

V: TRBV15
D: TRBD1
J: TRBJ1-4
CDR3: ATSRDLVRGRGNEKLF

V: TRBV11-1
D: TRBD1
J: TRBJ1-5
CDR3: ASSPDRGNQPQH

V: TRBV19
D: TRBD1
J: TRBJ1-1
CDR3: ASSISDREDEAF

V: TRBV19
D: TRBD2
J: TRBJ2-5
CDR3: ASSTTSGGYQETQY

V: TRBV2
D: NA
J: TRBJ1-2
CDR3: ASSLGPDYGYT

V: TRBV24-1
D: TRBD2
J: TRBJ2-1
CDR3: ATSGGLAGGNEQF

V: TRBV27
D: TRBD2
J: TRBJ2-3
CDR3: ASSFKGTSGRADTQY

V: TRBV4-1
D: NA
J: TRBJ2-2
CDR3: ASSLGAGTGELF

V: TRBV29-1
D: NA
J: TRBJ2-5
CDR3: SVDPGEETQY

V: TRBV6-5
D: TRBD1
J: TRBJ2-1
CDR3: ASSYSGQNNEQF

V: TRBV27
D: TRBD1
J: TRBJ2-7
CDR3: ASSLLPGQGSYEQY

V: TRBV7-2
D: NA
J: TRBJ2-7
CDR3: ASSLGGQGHEQY

V: TRBV2
D: TRBD2
J: TRBJ2-5
CDR3: ASSEDDHSGRN

V: TRBV19
D: NA
J: TRBJ2-1
CDR3: ASSPGTTSYNEQF

V: TRBV19
D: NA
J: TRBJ1-2
CDR3: ASSIGGFGRYGGYT

V: TRBV2
D: NA
J: TRBJ2-5
CDR3: ASSEGYSQETQY

V: TRBV3-1/TRBV3-2
D: NA
J: TRBJ2-1
CDR3: ASSQDSWGREPYNEQF

V: TRBV15
D: TRBD2
J: TRBJ2-1
CDR3: ATSTTPGLAGGNEQF

V: TRBV6-5
D: TRBD2
J: TRBJ2-7
CDR3: ASTPLTSGGYEQY

V: TRBV18
D: TRBD1
J: TRBJ1-2
CDR3: ASSPPGTGTDYGYT

V: TRBV6-2/TRBV6-3
D: NA
J: TRBJ2-4
CDR3: ASSSGQLRAKNIQY